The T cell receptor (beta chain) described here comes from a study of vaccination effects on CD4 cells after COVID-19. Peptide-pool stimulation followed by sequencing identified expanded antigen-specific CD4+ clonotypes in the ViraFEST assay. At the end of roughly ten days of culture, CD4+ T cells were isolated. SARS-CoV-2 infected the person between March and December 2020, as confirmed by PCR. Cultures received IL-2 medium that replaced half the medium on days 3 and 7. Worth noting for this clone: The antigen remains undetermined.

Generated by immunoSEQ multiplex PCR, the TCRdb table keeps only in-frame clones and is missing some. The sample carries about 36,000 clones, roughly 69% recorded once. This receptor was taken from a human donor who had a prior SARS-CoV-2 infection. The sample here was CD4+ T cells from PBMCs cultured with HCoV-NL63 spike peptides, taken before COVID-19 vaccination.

The CDR3, as DNA: TGTGCCAGCAGCGCCCGTTTCGGAGGGGTAGCCGGGGAGCTGTTTTTT. Residues: CASSARFGGVAGELFF. J is TRBJ2-2 and V is TRBV9, with D tentatively TRBD2 (6 bases). V lost 3 bases, J lost 6 bases, and 18 bases lay in between. Germline values: CDR1 SGDLS, CDR2 YYNGEE. This CDR3 region has 16 residues.